Here is one T cell receptor (beta chain) with its context. Repertoires were generated with immunoSEQ multiplex PCR, while TCRdb's copy carries only in-frame clones and drops some. The table shows 29,000 or so clones, with around 87% occurring only once. The sample is drawn from a study of PD-L1 blockade in urothelial cancer. Material: PBMCs, obtained around atezolizumab (anti-PD-L1) treatment. The receptor comes from a man in his forties or fifties with urothelial cancer.

The CDR3 region is CASSVGAGAKNIQYF. In nucleotides, the CDR3 is TGTGCCAGCAGCGTAGGAGCGGGCGCCAAAAACATTCAGTACTTC. The J gene is TRBJ2-4, the V gene TRBV9; maybe TRBD2 (6 bases). V gave up 0 bases and J gave up 1 base, with 8 bases separating them. Germline assignment: CDR1 SGDLS and CDR2 YYNGEE. The CDR3 contains 15 residues.